This T cell receptor beta chain originates from a study of blood T cell repertoires in COVID-19. Study-level background: The study drew acute and convalescent COVID-19 samples from the United States, Italy and Spain. T cells, B-cell-depleted T cells, or PBMCs supplied cDNA or gDNA.

The V end lost 0 bases, the J end lost 10 bases, and 22 bases lay between the germline ends. CDR3 size: 17 residues. Germline V gene data show CDR1 as GTSNPN and CDR2 as SVGIG (reference sequence). The age range of participants was about 18 to 100 years, with residence in under 25 US areas. Generated by immunoSEQ multiplex PCR, the TCRdb table keeps only in-frame clones and is missing some. Altogether 200,000 to 300,000 clones are present, more than 75% being singletons, with the ten largest covering approximately 1.7%. Sequencing was done on a sample of PBMCs or T cells enriched from blood (not recorded which). The TCR sequence derives from a man between 35 and 55 years old who had recovered from COVID-19. This chain connects TRBV30 to TRBJ1-6; no clear D. In nucleotides, the CDR3 is TGTGCCTGGAGTGTAATGGCGGCGAGAGTCGGTTACTCACCCCTCCACTTT. It codes for CAWSVMAARVGYSPLHF.